This T cell receptor (beta chain) came from a study of cytomegalovirus exposure and HLA in healthy donors. PCR amplification relied on 60 Vbeta primers (plus 13 Jbeta primers). Sequenced by immunoSEQ multiplex PCR; TCRdb stores in-frame clones only, minus some. The table records some 150,000 clones, around 77% of them present only once. V shed 3 bases and J shed 0 bases, with 7 bases lying between them. In germline, CDR1 is SGDLS, CDR2 YYNGEE. CDR3 length: 14 amino acids. This clonotype was obtained from a female donor in good health and CMV-seronegative. The chain links TRBV9 to TRBJ1-5; D is unclear. The specimen sequenced was PBMCs. CDR3 residues: CASSAGDSNQPQHF. CDR3 bases: TGTGCCAGCAGCGCCGGGGATAGCAATCAGCCCCAGCATTTT.